This TCR beta chain originates from a study of cytomegalovirus exposure and HLA in healthy donors (dated by TCRdb to the late 2010s). Regarding the complete study: According to an earlier analysis of 587 of the donors, about 180 million T cells yielded roughly 110 million unique TCR beta sequences and less than 300 Gb of sequence data. An early release covering more than 500 HLA-typed donors comprised about 310 gigabases of sequencing data and tens of millions of unique TCR sequences. Of the roughly 400 genotyped donors, 65% to 90% fell in the genetic ancestry cluster associated with self-reported Caucasian donors. The study aimed to test whether signatures of past pathogen exposure could be identified by cataloging public T cell receptors. Using immunosequencing, the study profiled T cell repertoires from about 610 subjects and related those repertoires to cytomegalovirus serostatus. In addition to the first cohort of roughly 670 subjects, a separate validation cohort of 120 different subjects was used. High-throughput TCR immunosequencing, statistical association of individual TCRs with disease status, and machine learning were combined to predict cytomegalovirus infection status. To study patterns of TCR occurrence, a later analysis re-analyzed previously published TCR beta repertoires from 550 to 800 donors and added high-resolution HLA genotyping. In the later analysis, no new phenotypic data were used to find candidate immune exposures; instead, reliance was placed on TCR beta sequences and their occurrence across donors. In an earlier analysis of about 590 of the donors, high-throughput TCR beta sequencing was used to judge whether each TCR beta V gene segment behaved as functional or pseudogenic. Donor age, sex, ethnicity and CMV serostatus were compiled together with the repertoire data. A later genetic analysis took genome-wide SNP genotypes for about 65% of the 666 donors and used that subset as a discovery cohort. Every repertoire in the discovery cohort had been generated on one and the same sequencing platform. HLA typing covered class I and class II loci at four-digit resolution. Typing coverage differed by locus: A, B, C, DRB1 and DQB1 were typed in roughly 629-640 donors, DQA1 in approximately 520, DPA1 in approximately 610, and DPB1 in 400 to 480. Four to six DR-DQ haplotypes were handled as single units for association and clustering because linkage in the cohort was strong. Across around 400 genotyped donors of the cohort, an average of about 250,000 unique TCR beta nucleotide sequences per donor were sequenced, and roughly 18% of those sequences were non-productive.

Concerning this clone: Its specific antigen is unknown. Base qualities are not provided; no much larger clone lies one nucleotide away.

The library relied on the immunoSEQ multiplex PCR assay. The multiplex PCR relied on a mix of 60 forward primers for TCR Vbeta segments and 13 reverse primers for TCR Jbeta segments. Amplification of the CDR3 region of rearranged TCR beta genes was performed with a multiplex PCR assay on genomic DNA. The amplified TCR beta libraries were sequenced on the Illumina HiSeq System as 87-base-pair reads. As for the authors' bioinformatics: In a later analysis, some 80 million unique TCR beta chains were counted across the 500 to 700 repertoires, and roughly 11 million of these chains were shared by at least two donors. Raw reads were error-corrected and collapsed into unique sequences with a nearest-neighbor algorithm that merged closely related sequences to remove PCR and sequencing errors. To assign V, D and J gene segments, CDR3 sequences were aligned to IMGT reference sequences. For a sequence to be retained, a match of at least six nucleotides was required to both a V gene segment and a J gene segment. Rearrangements were classified as productive when the CDR3 lacked stop codons and remained in frame with V and J, and all other rearrangements were classified as non-productive. CDR3 was defined by IMGT convention, running from the second conserved V-encoded cysteine to the conserved J-encoded phenylalanine. The earlier analysis of a few hundred of the donors excluded sequences that lacked an unambiguous match to a single V gene segment. An earlier analysis of fewer than 750 of the donors classified V segments as functional when productive rearrangements were above 56.7% and as segregating when the standard deviation between donors was above 5%. A statistical classification framework was developed to diagnose cytomegalovirus status using the catalog of TCR beta chain sequences. In a later analysis, TCR nucleotide sequences were compared against IMGT/GENE-DB human TR gene sequences so that V and J genes could be assigned. In a later analysis, CDR3 sequences and most-parsimonious VDJ recombination scenarios were assigned using the TCRdist pipeline. In a later analysis, each TCR beta chain was defined by its CDR3 amino acid sequence together with its V-gene family, and reads lacking a unique V-gene family were excluded. As a way to deal with suspected cross-contamination and a sequencing artifact, a later analysis dropped hundreds of nucleotide sequences that were highly shared and had low generation probability. A later analysis calculated a clonal expansion index for each public chain from normalized within-repertoire ranks of inferred template counts. In a later analysis, generation probabilities were computed using a VDJ recombination model fitted to out-of-frame rearrangements, and the results were checked against IGoR. Hypergeometric tests were used in a later analysis to score TCR-TCR, TCR-HLA and TCR-CMV co-occurrence, with a repertoire-size bias correction applied to the TCR pairs. In a later analysis, false discovery rates were estimated by permuting HLA or CMV assignments 20 times. A later analysis grouped co-occurring TCRs with DBSCAN, adding TCRdist sequence similarity when clustering within HLA-allele-positive subsets. Repertoires with fewer than 30,000 or more than 120,000 public chains were left out of co-occurrence clustering, as were five repertoires with anomalous nucleotide sharing. TCRdb's version of the immuneACCESS table is confined to in-frame rearrangements and falls short of the full clone set. An unresolved V gene accounts for under half of the shortfall where checked; the remainder is of unknown origin. V and J calls plus clone size are reproduced from that table; the DNA served to infer D and trimming. This sample lists under 250,000 clones; about 80% were detected once. The ten biggest clones cover about 2.1% of the sample.

Study-level results and caveats: In a later analysis, HLA-associated TCR beta chains showed more clonal expansion and lower generation probabilities than non-associated chains that were equally common. A further reported finding was that TCR beta sequences accurately predicted the HLA-A and HLA-B alleles for most subjects in the first cohort. Because the 87-base-pair reads could not distinguish some IMGT-functional V segments, including TRBV6-2 and TRBV6-3, those segments were excluded. The classifier was reported to diagnose cytomegalovirus status with high specificity and sensitivity in both the original cohort and the validation cohort. In vitro tests confirmed that a few of the cytomegalovirus-associated TCR beta chains recognize cytomegalovirus antigens. The only immune exposure information available for the cohort was CMV serostatus. According to the authors, the approach could potentially be generalized to other disease states and immunological phenotypes. Specific HLA alleles were associated with roughly 17,000 TCR beta sequences at a false discovery rate of 0.05 in a later analysis. A group of highly shared sequence variants was considered likely to be a technical artifact of the sequencing pipeline. According to a later analysis, TCR association rates differed among HLA loci, with DRB1 alleles showing the most associated TCRs and HLA-C alleles showing the fewest. According to a later analysis, most CMV-associated TCR beta chains appeared to be HLA-restricted, and the HLA associations seemed to be driven largely by CMV exposure. When HLA alleles, especially DR and DQ, strongly co-occurred, attributing TCR associations to individual alleles was difficult. In an earlier analysis of 587 of the donors, most TCR beta V segments were observed in productive rearrangements about 90% or about 30% of the time, broadly matching IMGT annotations. Linkage disequilibrium might explain the correlated functional status among segregating V segments, but an unknown experimental factor could not be excluded. An association between a missense DCLRE1C variant and V-gene and J-gene trimming of TCR beta chains was found in a later genetic analysis and replicated in an independent cohort. In a later genetic analysis, fewer N-insertions in productive TCRs were reported among donors in an Asian-associated ancestry cluster than the roughly 700-donor mean. A later analysis reported that several top co-occurrence clusters appeared linked to parvovirus B19, influenza, CMV and Epstein-Barr virus. The study listed over 150 TCR beta chains as associated with cytomegalovirus. Across donors, most TCR sequences were observed very rarely, whereas some public TCRs were present in many individuals. The presence/absence analyses assumed that sequencing depth was roughly uniform across donors, and that assumption may not be true. Because counts were too low, fewer than 20 rarely observed V segments, including chromosome 9 orphons, were excluded from the earlier analysis of fewer than 650 of the donors. Because some donors lacked HLA typing at each locus, the association tests relied only on the typed subset. Only TCR beta chains were sequenced in this cohort, and the absence of alpha or paired-chain data limited detectable features.

The cohort comprised approximately 700 healthy bone marrow donors. All cohort members were sampled while nominally healthy, although unrecorded immune exposures were likely present. The donor was CMV seronegative and was included in the group of approximately 350 seronegative cohort members. Each donor provided a peripheral blood sample, and peripheral blood mononuclear cells were used for TCR beta sequencing. The Qiagen DNeasy Blood Extraction Kit was used to extract genomic DNA from the blood cell samples. Germline trimming: 4 bases from V, 4 bases from J; junction bases outside gene matches: 4. The CDR3 covers 15 residues, taking in both the cysteine and the phenylalanine. Only the CDR3 portion is preserved as DNA: 45 bases, with reading frame beginning at the first base. For CDR1 and CDR2, the germline V gene lists MNHEY and SVGAGI.

The V and J segments used are TRBV6-5 and TRBJ2-3; the central 11 bases match TRBD2. The receptor comes from a young man in good health and CMV-seronegative. Sequencing input: PBMCs. The CDR3 has the sequence CASSFLAGGSDTQYF. Read as DNA, the sequence is TGTGCCAGCAGTTTCCTAGCGGGAGGATCAGATACGCAGTATTTT.